These 24 T cell receptor beta chains originate from one sample sequenced in a study of CD8 T cells in Susac syndrome. Random hexamers were used to reverse transcribe an amount of about 0.45 to 1 ug RNA. TCRdb used MiXCR to reprocess the immunoSEQ multiplex PCR reads, holding one entry per CDR3 protein. The table records 150,000 to 180,000 distinct CDR3 sequences, around 95% of them present only once. The sample comprised CD8+ T cells from PBMCs. These receptors were collected from a human donor with multiple sclerosis.

This sequence joins TRBV7-9 and TRBJ1-2; D unresolved. The CDR3 loop spans 14 amino acids. V lost 5 bases to trimming and J lost 4 bases, with 14 bases between them. Germline CDR1 is SEHNR and CDR2 is FQNEAQ (reference sequence). Here the CDR3 DNA reads TGTGCCAGCAGCCCCGGCCCTGGTCTCTATGGCTACACCTTC. This sequence encodes CASSPGPGLYGYTF.

The V gene is TRBV4-1, the J gene TRBJ1-2, with 10 bases aligning to TRBD1. The CDR3 extends over 15 amino acids. Germline CDR1 is MGHRA and CDR2 is YSYEKL. V shed 2 bases, J shed 4 bases, and the junction held 4 bases outside the gene matches. CDR3 coding DNA: TGCGCCAGCAGCCAACGACAGGGGGCTGGCTATGGCTACACCTTC. This sequence encodes CASSQRQGAGYGYTF.

The chain is built from TRBV7-6 and TRBJ2-3; D uncertain. Trimming took 1 base from V and 3 from J, leaving 8 bases between them. CDR1 is SGHVS, CDR2 FNYEAQ, per germline. The CDR3 covers 14 residues. In DNA form, the CDR3 reads TGTGCCAGCAGCTTAGGGATCGGGACAGATACGCAGTATTTT. It yields the protein CASSLGIGTDTQYF.

The V gene is TRBV6-5, the J gene TRBJ1-2; TRBD1 might be the D (6 bases). The CDR3 spans 13 residues. V lost 6 bases and J 6 bases, leaving 14 bases between the germline ends. CDR1 MNHEY and CDR2 SVGAGI come from the germline V gene. Here the CDR3 reads CASSGAGGDGYTF. The DNA of the CDR3 is TGTGCCAGCAGCGGGGCGGGGGGCGATGGCTACACCTTC.

The chain joins TRBV18 to TRBJ2-1; D is unresolved. The CDR3 is made up of 17 amino acids. The V gene's germline CDR1 is KGHSH and CDR2 LQKENI. The V end lost 1 base, the J end lost 5 bases, and 18 bases lay between the germline ends. DNA for the CDR3: TGTGCCAGCTCACCACGCGGCACTCTCGGGCCCCACAATGAGCAGTTCTTC. It encodes CASSPRGTLGPHNEQFF.

V is TRBV30 and J is TRBJ1-2, with 7 bases aligning to TRBD1. The CDR3 length is 11 residues. V was pared by 5 bases and J by 4 bases, with 1 base of the junction left unmatched. Germline lookup yields CDR1 GTSNPN and CDR2 SVGIG (reference sequence). The CDR3 DNA sequence: TGTGCCTGGCGGACAGGCTATGGCTACACCTTC. Its translation: CAWRTGYGYTF. The complete variable domain, with remaining parts taken from reference TRBV30 and TRBJ1-2, reads SQTIHQWPATLVQPVGSPLSLECTVEGTSNPNLYWYRQAAGRGLQLLFYSVGIGQISSEVPQNLSASRPQDRQFILSSKKLLLSDSGFYLCAWRTGYGYTFGSGTRLTVV.

V is TRBV20-1 and J is TRBJ2-1; D is uncertain. The CDR3 extends over 12 amino acids. Germline loops: CDR1 DFQATT, CDR2 SNEGSKA (reference sequence). Trimming took 3 bases from V and 5 from J, leaving 8 bases between them. The CDR3 nucleotides read TGCAGTGCTAGGCCCAGCGACAATGAGCAGTTCTTC. Protein: CSARPSDNEQFF.

This rearrangement joins TRBV27 to TRBJ1-2; unclear D gene. V dropped 0 bases and J dropped 5 bases, with 7 bases sitting between them. Germline V gene data show CDR1 as MNHEY and CDR2 as SMNVEV (reference sequence). There are 13 residues in the CDR3. The CDR3 nucleotides are TGTGCCAGCAGTTTATCCCGATATTATGGCTACACCTTC. It encodes CASSLSRYYGYTF.

The V and J genes are TRBV2 and TRBJ2-7; 7 nucleotides agree with TRBD1. CDR3 length: 15 amino acids. From germline, CDR1 is SNHLY and CDR2 FYNNEI. V lost 5 bases to trimming and J lost 3 bases; unmatched junction nucleotides: 10. The DNA of the CDR3 is TGTGCCAGCAGTCCACAGGGGTGGGCTCACTACGAGCAGTACTTC. As protein: CASSPQGWAHYEQYF.

V gene TRBV29-1 combines with J gene TRBJ2-1; 8 nucleotides match TRBD1. The CDR3 extends over 13 amino acids. V dropped 4 bases and J dropped 9; count of bases not matched to a gene: 8. Germline-derived CDR1 and CDR2 are SQVTM and ANQGSEA. The CDR3 DNA is TGCAGCGTTGTGTCTCCAGGGGGCGCTGAGCAGTTCTTC. Amino acids: CSVVSPGGAEQFF.

This clonotype was seen only once. This chain joins TRBV5-1 and TRBJ2-7, with a possible D match to TRBD2 (6 bases). The CDR3 loop spans 15 amino acids. The V end lost 0 bases, the J end lost 3 bases, and 13 bases lay between the germline ends. The germline gives CDR1 SGHRS, CDR2 YFSETQ. The CDR3 DNA sequence: TGCGCCAGCAGCTTGGTTGAGCGGGCGAGCTACGAGCAGTACTTC. Translated: CASSLVERASYEQYF.

The rearrangement links TRBV5-1 to TRBJ2-5; the D gene is possibly TRBD2 (5 bases). Germline CDR1 and CDR2: SGHRS and YFSETQ. CDR3 length: 15 residues. The V gene lost 0 bases and the J gene lost 2 bases, with 11 bases spanning the gap. The CDR3 coding sequence is TGCGCCAGCAGCTTGGCTTCTGGGAGTCAAGAGACCCAGTACTTC. Its protein product is CASSLASGSQETQYF.

This clonotype was detected only once. The chain carries TRBV20-1 and TRBJ2-1; D may correspond to TRBD1 or TRBD2 (5 bases each). The CDR3 runs 14 residues. Germline values: CDR1 DFQATT, CDR2 SNEGSKA (reference sequence). Trimming cost V 2 bases and J 5 bases, with 13 bases left between them. The CDR3 DNA sequence: TGCAGTGCTAGACGACAGCGAGGGGACAATGAGCAGTTCTTC. Its protein product is CSARRQRGDNEQFF.

This clonotype was observed once. The CDR3 protein is CASSERSGANVLTF. The DNA of the CDR3 is TGTGCCAGCAGTGAGCGCTCTGGGGCCAACGTCCTGACTTTC. The chain uses TRBV9 and TRBJ2-6; D gene unclear. The CDR3 loop spans 14 amino acids. CDR1 and CDR2 from the germline V gene are SGDLS and YYNGEE. V lost 5 bases and J lost 0, with 6 bases in between.

This chain links TRBV15 with TRBJ2-2; no definite D call. Germline assignment: CDR1 LNHNV and CDR2 YYDKDF (reference sequence). The V end lost 0 bases, the J end lost 5 bases, and 4 bases lay between the germline ends. This CDR3 has 13 amino acids. The CDR3 region is CATSRDRTGELFF. The CDR3 DNA is TGTGCCACCAGCAGAGATAGGACCGGGGAGCTGTTTTTT. The whole variable domain, remainder taken from reference TRBV15 and TRBJ2-2, is DAMVIQNPRYQVTQFGKPVTLSCSQTLNHNVMYWYQQKSSQAPKLLFHYYDKDFNNEADTPDNFQSRRPNTSFCFLDIRSPGLGDTAMYLCATSRDRTGELFFGEGSRLTVL.

This chain connects TRBV5-4 to TRBJ1-1, with unresolved D. The CDR3 length is 14 residues. Germline values: CDR1 SGHNT, CDR2 YYREEE (reference sequence). Deletions cut 2 bases from V and 1 base from J, with 9 bases between. Here the CDR3 DNA reads TGTGCCAGCAGCTTCTCCGTCACGAACACTGAAGCTTTCTTT. It translates to CASSFSVTNTEAFF.

The V gene is TRBV20-1, the J gene TRBJ2-1, with D unclear. With 6 bases removed from V and 0 bases from J, the gap between germline ends came to 15 bases. In germline, CDR1 is DFQATT, CDR2 SNEGSKA (reference sequence). This CDR3 comprises 15 residues. The CDR3 here is CSAERWSSSYNEQFF. The CDR3 nucleotides are TGCAGTGCCGAGAGGTGGTCTAGCTCCTACAATGAGCAGTTCTTC.

The V gene is TRBV9, the J gene TRBJ2-3, with TRBD2 matching 9 bases. Germline V CDR1 and CDR2: SGDLS, YYNGEE. The CDR3 is made up of 15 amino acids. J was trimmed by 2 bases and V by 2 bases; bases with no gene match: 3. This CDR3 is CASSVSGGNTDTQYF. The CDR3 DNA reads TGTGCCAGCAGCGTCAGCGGGGGGAACACAGATACGCAGTATTTT.

The chain has TRBV6-4 and TRBJ2-1; 12 bases align to TRBD2. The CDR3 contains 14 residues. CDR1 is MRHNA, CDR2 SNTAGT, per germline. Trimming removed 6 bases from V and 5 bases from J; junction bases left unmatched: 2. Written as DNA, the CDR3 is TGTGCCAGCAGCGGGACTAGCGGGCACAATGAGCAGTTCTTC. Its protein product is CASSGTSGHNEQFF.

The chain is built from TRBV7-9 and TRBJ2-6; D possibly corresponds to TRBD1 (5 bases). V was trimmed by 2 bases and J by 0 bases, leaving 14 bases between them. The CDR3 totals 18 residues. Germline V gives CDR1 SEHNR, CDR2 FQNEAQ (reference sequence). The CDR3 loop is CASSLNQQGYSGANVLTF. CDR3 coding DNA: TGTGCCAGCAGCTTAAATCAGCAGGGCTACTCTGGGGCCAACGTCCTGACTTTC.

The chain has TRBV5-1 and TRBJ2-1, with 12 bases lining up with TRBD1. CDR3 size: 15 residues. V lost 4 bases to trimming and J lost 9 bases; unmatched junction nucleotides: 8. Per the germline V gene, CDR1 is SGHRS and CDR2 is YFSETQ. CDR3 sequence: CASSATGTGGGEQFF. CDR3 coding DNA: TGCGCCAGCAGCGCGACAGGGACAGGGGGCGGTGAGCAGTTCTTC. Supplemented by reference TRBV5-1 and TRBJ2-1, the full variable domain reads KAGVTQTPRYLIKTRGQQVTLSCSPISGHRSVSWYQQTPGQGLQFLFEYFSETQRNKGNFPGRFSGRQFSNSRSEMNVSTLELGDSALYLCASSATGTGGGEQFFGPGTRLTVL.

The chain joins TRBV5-1 to TRBJ2-1; D perhaps matches TRBD2 (6 bases). From germline, CDR1 is SGHRS and CDR2 YFSETQ. Trimming removed 0 bases from V and 6 bases from J, with 13 bases in between. This CDR3 comprises 15 residues. The CDR3 loop reads CASSLASRAGNEQFF. For the CDR3, the DNA is TGCGCCAGCAGCTTGGCCTCTAGAGCGGGCAATGAGCAGTTCTTC.

The chain has TRBV20-1 and TRBJ2-3; D may be TRBD1 or TRBD2 (5 bases each). Germline lookup yields CDR1 DFQATT and CDR2 SNEGSKA (reference sequence). The CDR3 length is 11 residues. The V gene lost 6 bases and the J gene lost 4 bases, with 8 bases spanning the gap. The CDR3 coding sequence is TGCAGTGCCGGGACCCCAGATACGCAGTATTTT. Translating it yields CSAGTPDTQYF.

The chain carries TRBV7-3 and TRBJ2-7; a weak D match, TRBD2 (6 bases). With 5 bases removed from V and 1 base from J, the gap between germline ends came to 21 bases. CDR3 length: 17 residues. Germline CDR1 SGHTA, CDR2 FQGTGA. In nucleotides, the CDR3 is TGTGCCAGCAGCCATGGGGCTAGCGAGCTTTATTCCTACGAGCAGTACTTC. Its protein product is CASSHGASELYSYEQYF.